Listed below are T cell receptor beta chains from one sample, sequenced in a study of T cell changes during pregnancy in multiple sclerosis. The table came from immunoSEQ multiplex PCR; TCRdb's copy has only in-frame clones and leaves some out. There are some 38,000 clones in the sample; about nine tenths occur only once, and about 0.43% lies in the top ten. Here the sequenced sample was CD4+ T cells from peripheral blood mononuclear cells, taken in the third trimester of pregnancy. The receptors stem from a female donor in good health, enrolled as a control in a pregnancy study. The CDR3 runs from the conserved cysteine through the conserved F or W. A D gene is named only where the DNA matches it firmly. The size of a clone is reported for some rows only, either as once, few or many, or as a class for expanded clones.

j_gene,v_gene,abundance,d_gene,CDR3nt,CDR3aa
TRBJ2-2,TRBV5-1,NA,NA,TGCGCCAGCAGCTGGAAACACTGGGGGGGCCAAACCGGGGAGCTGTTTTTT,CASSWKHWGGQTGELFF
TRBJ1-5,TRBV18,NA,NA,TGTGCCAGCTCACCGCTTCAGGGTAGCAATCAGCCCCAGCATTTT,CASSPLQGSNQPQHF
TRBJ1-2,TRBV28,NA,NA,TGTGCCAGCAGTTTGGGGCCCATAACAGCGAGGAACTATGGCTACACCTTC,CASSLGPITARNYGYTF
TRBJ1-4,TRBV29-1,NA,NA,TGCAGCGTTGTAGACCCCGGGGAAAAACTGTTTTTT,CSVVDPGEKLFF
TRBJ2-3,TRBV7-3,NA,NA,TGTGCCAGCAGCTTAGGCCAGGGCACAGATACGCAGTATTTT,CASSLGQGTDTQYF
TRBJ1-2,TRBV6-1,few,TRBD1,TGTGCCAGCAGTGCGGACAGGGTCTCCGGAAGAAGCTATGGCTACACCTTC,CASSADRVSGRSYGYTF
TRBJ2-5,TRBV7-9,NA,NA,TGTGCCAGCAGCTTCAGACAGACACAAGAGACCCAGTACTTC,CASSFRQTQETQYF
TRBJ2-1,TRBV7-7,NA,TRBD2,TGTGCTAGCAGCCAGGACCCCGGGGGGGAGCAGTTCTTC,CASSQDPGGEQFF
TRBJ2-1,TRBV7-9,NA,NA,TGTGCCAGCAGGACTCTCGAGGGGGCGCGGGGCTCCTACAATGAGCAGTTCTTC,CASRTLEGARGSYNEQFF
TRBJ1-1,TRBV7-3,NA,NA,TGTGCCAGCAGCCCCGGGGGGAGCAACACTGAAGCTTTCTTT,CASSPGGSNTEAFF
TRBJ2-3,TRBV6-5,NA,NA,TGTGCCAGCAGTCCTGGATTGTACAGAGCAGATACGCAGTATTTT,CASSPGLYRADTQYF
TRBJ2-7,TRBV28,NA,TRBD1,TGTGCCAGCAGTTCTCCCGGGACAGTAGAGTACGAGCAGTACTTC,CASSSPGTVEYEQYF
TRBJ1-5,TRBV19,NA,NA,TGTGCCAGTAGTATCTTGGGCAGGGACAATCAGCCCCAGCATTTT,CASSILGRDNQPQHF
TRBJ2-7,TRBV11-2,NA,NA,TGTGCCAGCAGCTTAGACACCTACGAGCAGTACTTC,CASSLDTYEQYF
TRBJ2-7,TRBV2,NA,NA,TGTGCCAGCAGGGAGGGCTCCTACGAGCAGTACTTC,CASREGSYEQYF
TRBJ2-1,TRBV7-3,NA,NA,TGTGCCAGCAGCTTAATAGTGGGGAGCTCCTACAATGAGCAGTTCTTC,CASSLIVGSSYNEQFF
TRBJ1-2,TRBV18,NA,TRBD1,TGTGCCAGCTCACTAGAACAGGGGGCCTATGGCTACACCTTC,CASSLEQGAYGYTF
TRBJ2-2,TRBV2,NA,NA,TGTGCCAGCAGGGCAGTCCAGGGGCGCGCCGGGGAGCTGTTTTTT,CASRAVQGRAGELFF
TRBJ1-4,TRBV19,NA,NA,TGTGCCAGTAGTATAGGAGCTTATCGTGAAAAACTGTTTTTT,CASSIGAYREKLFF
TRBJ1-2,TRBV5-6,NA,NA,TGTGCCAGCAGCCCCGTCTATCCCACTGGCTACACCTTC,CASSPVYPTGYTF
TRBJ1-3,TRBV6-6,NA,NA,TGTGCCAGCAGTCTATTAATGGTCTCTGGAAACACCATATATTTT,CASSLLMVSGNTIYF
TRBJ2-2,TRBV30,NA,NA,TGTGCCTGGAGTGTACGTGAGGCCCAGGGCACCGGGGAGCTGTTTTTT,CAWSVREAQGTGELFF
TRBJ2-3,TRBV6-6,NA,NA,TGTGCCAGCAGGCGGGATATAACGGATACGCAGTATTTT,CASRRDITDTQYF
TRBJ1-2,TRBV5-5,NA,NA,TGTGCCAGCAGCTTGGCAGGGAACCGGGGGAATGGCTACACCTTC,CASSLAGNRGNGYTF
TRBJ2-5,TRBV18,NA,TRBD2,TGTGCCAGCTCACCACCGGGGCTAGCGGGAGAGACCCAGTACTTC,CASSPPGLAGETQYF
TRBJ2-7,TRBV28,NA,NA,TGTGCCAGCAGTTTCGGCGGTAGCTCCTACGAGCAGTACTTC,CASSFGGSSYEQYF
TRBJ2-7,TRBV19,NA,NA,TGTGCCAGCTCGACAGCACACTCCTACGAGCAGTACTTC,CASSTAHSYEQYF
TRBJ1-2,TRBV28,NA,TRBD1,TGTGCCAGCAGTTTCTCCGGGACAGGGGGCGCCTACACCTTC,CASSFSGTGGAYTF
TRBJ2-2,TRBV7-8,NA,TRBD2,TGTGCCAGCAGCCCAAGACTAGCGGGAGTCACCGGGGAGCTGTTTTTT,CASSPRLAGVTGELFF
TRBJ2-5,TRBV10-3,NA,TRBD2,TGTGCCATCAGTGAGCAAACAGGGACTAGCGGGGGCCCATTAGCGGAGACCCAGTACTTC,CAISEQTGTSGGPLAETQYF
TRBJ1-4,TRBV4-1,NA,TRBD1,TGCGCCAGCAGCCAACAGGGGGCTGGGGAAAAACTGTTTTTT,CASSQQGAGEKLFF
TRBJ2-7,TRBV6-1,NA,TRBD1,TGTGCCAGCAGTGCTCCCGACAGGGGGCCCTACGAGCAGTACTTC,CASSAPDRGPYEQYF
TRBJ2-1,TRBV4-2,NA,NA,TGTGCCAGCAGCCGTCATGAGGGCGAATCCTACAATGAGCAGTTCTTC,CASSRHEGESYNEQFF
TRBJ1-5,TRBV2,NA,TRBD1,TGTGCCAGCGCCTCGACAGGGGCGGGCAATCAGCCCCAGCATTTT,CASASTGAGNQPQHF
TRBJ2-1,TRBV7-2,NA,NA,TGTGCCAGCAGCACCACTAGTTCATACCTCAATGAGCAGTTCTTC,CASSTTSSYLNEQFF
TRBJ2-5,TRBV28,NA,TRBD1,TGTGCCAGCAGCCGACAGGGGGTGAAAGAGACCCAGTACTTC,CASSRQGVKETQYF
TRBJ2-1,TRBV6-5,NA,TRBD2,TGTGCCAGCAGTTACCTAGCGGGAGCTCTCCACAATGAGCAGTTCTTC,CASSYLAGALHNEQFF